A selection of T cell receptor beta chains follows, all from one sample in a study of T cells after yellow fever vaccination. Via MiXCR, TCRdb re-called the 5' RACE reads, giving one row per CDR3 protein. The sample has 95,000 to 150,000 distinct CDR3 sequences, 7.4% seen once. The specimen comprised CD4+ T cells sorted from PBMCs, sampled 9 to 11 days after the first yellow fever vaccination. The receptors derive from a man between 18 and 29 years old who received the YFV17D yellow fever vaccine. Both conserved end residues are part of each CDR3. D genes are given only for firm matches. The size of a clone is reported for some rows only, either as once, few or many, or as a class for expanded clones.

CDR3nt: TGTGCCAGCAGTTTAGCAGGGGGTAACGAGCAGTACTTC
CDR3aa: CASSLAGGNEQYF
j_gene: TRBJ2-7
d_gene: .
abundance: many
v_gene: TRBV12-3/TRBV12-4

CDR3nt: TGCGCCAGCAGCTTGGTGCCCCGATCCTACAATGAGCAGTTCTTC
CDR3aa: CASSLVPRSYNEQFF
j_gene: TRBJ2-1
d_gene: .
abundance: many
v_gene: TRBV5-1

CDR3nt: TGTGCCAGCAAAATGAGGGAAACATCAGATACGCAGTATTTT
CDR3aa: CASKMRETSDTQYF
j_gene: TRBJ2-3
d_gene: .
abundance: many
v_gene: TRBV7-9

CDR3nt: TGTGCCACTAGCAGGGGGAACTACAATGAGCAGTTCTTC
CDR3aa: CATSRGNYNEQFF
j_gene: TRBJ2-1
d_gene: TRBD1
abundance: many
v_gene: TRBV19

CDR3nt: TGTGCCAGCAGCACTCCCCGGGGGGCCAGCTACGAGCAGTACTTC
CDR3aa: CASSTPRGASYEQYF
j_gene: TRBJ2-7
d_gene: .
abundance: many
v_gene: TRBV5-4

CDR3nt: TGCAGTGCTAGTCCGCCCAGGAGAGCCTATGGCTACACCGACTTC
CDR3aa: CSASPPRRAYGYTDF
j_gene: TRBJ1-2
d_gene: .
abundance: .
v_gene: TRBV20-1

CDR3nt: TGTGCCAGTGGGGGGGGACCCGAGTCACCCCTCCACTTT
CDR3aa: CASGGGPESPLHF
j_gene: TRBJ1-6
d_gene: .
abundance: .
v_gene: TRBV5-5

CDR3nt: TGTGCCAGCAGTTTCGACAGGAACTACGAGCAGTACTTC
CDR3aa: CASSFDRNYEQYF
j_gene: TRBJ2-7
d_gene: .
abundance: many
v_gene: TRBV12-3/TRBV12-4

CDR3nt: TGTGCCAGCACCCCCTGGGGGTCAAACACCGGGGAGCTGTTTTTT
CDR3aa: CASTPWGSNTGELFF
j_gene: TRBJ2-2
d_gene: .
abundance: many
v_gene: TRBV7-2

CDR3nt: TGCGCCAGCTACCCTGGGACAGGGGCCTACGAGCAGTACTTC
CDR3aa: CASYPGTGAYEQYF
j_gene: TRBJ2-7
d_gene: TRBD1
abundance: many
v_gene: TRBV5-1

CDR3nt: TGTGCCAGCAGCAACCTGGGCACCCTCAGAACTGAAGCTTTCTTT
CDR3aa: CASSNLGTLRTEAFF
j_gene: TRBJ1-1
d_gene: .
abundance: many
v_gene: TRBV7-3

CDR3nt: TGTGCCAGCAGTATTCAAGGCCAAGAGACCCAGTACTTC
CDR3aa: CASSIQGQETQYF
j_gene: TRBJ2-5
d_gene: .
abundance: few
v_gene: TRBV2

CDR3nt: TGTGCCAGCAGCACCCATACGGGGACCACAGATACGCAGTATTTT
CDR3aa: CASSTHTGTTDTQYF
j_gene: TRBJ2-3
d_gene: .
abundance: many
v_gene: TRBV12-3/TRBV12-4

CDR3nt: TGTGCCAGCAGCTACCAACCTAGCGGGGGGACAGATACGCAGTATTTT
CDR3aa: CASSYQPSGGTDTQYF
j_gene: TRBJ2-3
d_gene: TRBD2
abundance: many
v_gene: TRBV7-3

CDR3nt: TGTGCCAGCAGTTACCCCGAGGGTGAGCAGTACTTC
CDR3aa: CASSYPEGEQYF
j_gene: TRBJ2-7
d_gene: .
abundance: many
v_gene: TRBV6-6

CDR3nt: TGCAGTGCTAGGAACCCAGGGGGTGACACCGGGGAGCTGTTTTTT
CDR3aa: CSARNPGGDTGELFF
j_gene: TRBJ2-2
d_gene: TRBD1
abundance: .
v_gene: TRBV20-1

CDR3nt: TGTGCCAGCAGCTTTGCAGGGAACACTGAAGCTTTCTTT
CDR3aa: CASSFAGNTEAFF
j_gene: TRBJ1-1
d_gene: .
abundance: .
v_gene: TRBV5-4

CDR3nt: TGCAGTGCTAGAGATTGGAACTCAGCCTCTGGAAACACCATATATTTT
CDR3aa: CSARDWNSASGNTIYF
j_gene: TRBJ1-3
d_gene: .
abundance: many
v_gene: TRBV20-1

CDR3nt: TGTGCCAGCAGCGTAGATGGTTATGGCTACACCTTC
CDR3aa: CASSVDGYGYTF
j_gene: TRBJ1-2
d_gene: .
abundance: many
v_gene: TRBV9

CDR3nt: TGCAGCGTTGCCAGGGCAAACTATGGCTACACCTTC
CDR3aa: CSVARANYGYTF
j_gene: TRBJ1-2
d_gene: .
abundance: many
v_gene: TRBV29-1

CDR3nt: TGTGCCAGCCATCCCGGTTATAGCAATCAGCCCCAGCATTTT
CDR3aa: CASHPGYSNQPQHF
j_gene: TRBJ1-5
d_gene: .
abundance: many
v_gene: TRBV12-3/TRBV12-4

CDR3nt: TGTGCCACCAGTGATAGTGGGGTTGGAGCCGGGGAGCTGTTTTTT
CDR3aa: CATSDSGVGAGELFF
j_gene: TRBJ2-2
d_gene: .
abundance: many
v_gene: TRBV24-1

CDR3nt: TGTGCCAGCAGCGCTCACCCGGGACAGGGGGTCAATGAGCAGTTCTTC
CDR3aa: CASSAHPGQGVNEQFF
j_gene: TRBJ2-1
d_gene: TRBD1
abundance: many
v_gene: TRBV9

CDR3nt: TGCGCCAGCAGCCCCTTCACACCGGGTCCCGGGCCAGAGACCCAGTACTTC
CDR3aa: CASSPFTPGPGPETQYF
j_gene: TRBJ2-5
d_gene: .
abundance: many
v_gene: TRBV4-3

CDR3nt: TGTGCCAGCAGTTACGATGGGACAGGGGGACGCACTGAAGCTTTCTTT
CDR3aa: CASSYDGTGGRTEAFF
j_gene: TRBJ1-1
d_gene: TRBD1
abundance: many
v_gene: TRBV6-5

CDR3nt: TGTGCCAGCAGTTTAGGATTCGGTGACAGAGAGCAGTTCTTC
CDR3aa: CASSLGFGDREQFF
j_gene: TRBJ2-1
d_gene: .
abundance: many
v_gene: TRBV12-3/TRBV12-4

CDR3nt: TGCGCCAGCAGCATGGAAGCCACAGATACGCAGTATTTT
CDR3aa: CASSMEATDTQYF
j_gene: TRBJ2-3
d_gene: .
abundance: many
v_gene: TRBV5-1

CDR3nt: TGCAGCGTTGAAGAAGTCCCTGGGGCCAACGTCCTGACTTTC
CDR3aa: CSVEEVPGANVLTF
j_gene: TRBJ2-6
d_gene: .
abundance: .
v_gene: TRBV29-1

CDR3nt: TGTGCCAGCAGCCAAGCGGCTTCAAACACTGAAGCTTTCTTT
CDR3aa: CASSQAASNTEAFF
j_gene: TRBJ1-1
d_gene: .
abundance: few
v_gene: TRBV14

CDR3nt: TGCGCCAGCAGCCAAGAATTTTTTGGACAGGGGTCCTACGAGCAGTACTTC
CDR3aa: CASSQEFFGQGSYEQYF
j_gene: TRBJ2-7
d_gene: TRBD1
abundance: few
v_gene: TRBV4-3

CDR3nt: TGCAGTGCTAGAGACCTACAAGAGACCCAGTACTTC
CDR3aa: CSARDLQETQYF
j_gene: TRBJ2-5
d_gene: .
abundance: many
v_gene: TRBV20-1

CDR3nt: TGTGCCAGCAGCCCATACGCGGTAAATAGCAATCAGCCCCAGCATTTT
CDR3aa: CASSPYAVNSNQPQHF
j_gene: TRBJ1-5
d_gene: .
abundance: many
v_gene: TRBV7-8

CDR3nt: TGTGCCAGCAGCCTCTCTCGCGGGCGCAATACCTACAATGAGCAGTTCTTC
CDR3aa: CASSLSRGRNTYNEQFF
j_gene: TRBJ2-1
d_gene: .
abundance: .
v_gene: TRBV11-2

CDR3nt: TGTGCCAGCAGTGACCCCCGCCACTGGCCCCAGCATTTT
CDR3aa: CASSDPRHWPQHF
j_gene: TRBJ1-5
d_gene: .
abundance: many
v_gene: TRBV6-1

CDR3nt: TGTGCCAGCAGCCCAACCCAAGAGACCCAGTACTTC
CDR3aa: CASSPTQETQYF
j_gene: TRBJ2-5
d_gene: .
abundance: many
v_gene: TRBV11-2

CDR3nt: TGCGCCAGCAGCTCCAGGGTCGAAGAGACCCAGTACTTC
CDR3aa: CASSSRVEETQYF
j_gene: TRBJ2-5
d_gene: .
abundance: .
v_gene: TRBV5-1

CDR3nt: TGCGCCAGCAGCTCCCAGGGGGCCCAGGGTGAAAAACTGTTTTTT
CDR3aa: CASSSQGAQGEKLFF
j_gene: TRBJ1-4
d_gene: TRBD1
abundance: many
v_gene: TRBV5-1

CDR3nt: TGCGCCAGCAGCTTTAGGGGGAGCACAGATACGCAGTATTTT
CDR3aa: CASSFRGSTDTQYF
j_gene: TRBJ2-3
d_gene: .
abundance: many
v_gene: TRBV5-1